What follows are 6 T cell receptor beta chains derived from one specimen sequenced in a study of blood T cell repertoires in COVID-19. Generated by immunoSEQ multiplex PCR, the TCRdb table keeps only in-frame clones and is missing some. The data contain hundreds of thousands of clones, more than 85% of them singletons. The sequencing sample was made of PBMCs or T cells enriched from blood (not recorded which). These receptors all come from a woman aged 45-59 years who had recovered from COVID-19.

This chain connects TRBV11-2 to TRBJ2-7; 10 bases agree with TRBD1. This CDR3 region has 16 residues. Germline assignment: CDR1 SGHAT and CDR2 FQNNGV. With 4 bases clipped from V and 4 bases from J, the junction kept 10 bases outside the gene matches. In nucleotides, the CDR3 is TGTGCCAGCAGCTCCCCCCGGGACAGGGGAGTTTACGAGCAGTACTTC. It translates to CASSSPRDRGVYEQYF.

V is TRBV6-6 and J is TRBJ2-1; TRBD2 might be the D (6 bases). V lost 6 bases and J 0 bases, leaving 15 bases between the germline ends. Germline V CDR1 and CDR2: MNHNY, SVGAGI (reference sequence). This CDR3 region has 16 residues. CDR3 coding DNA: TGTGCCAGCAGGGAGACTAGTTCTCTCTCCTACAATGAGCAGTTCTTC. Its protein is CASRETSSLSYNEQFF.

The chain joins TRBV19 to TRBJ1-4, with TRBD1 identical over 9 bases. Germline assignment: CDR1 LNHDA and CDR2 SQIVND (reference sequence). The V gene end was trimmed by 4 bases and the J gene end by 7 bases; junction bases not matched to a gene: 7. The CDR3 contains 15 residues. Here the CDR3 reads CASSNRRTGAEKLFF. CDR3 sequence (DNA): TGTGCCAGTAGTAACCGGAGGACAGGGGCTGAAAAACTGTTTTTT.

The chain employs TRBV12-3 or TRBV12-4 and TRBJ2-5; D is unclear. The V end was cut by 6 bases, the J end by 1 base, with 9 bases between. The CDR3 is 13 residues long. CDR3 residues: CASSSDSQETQYF. DNA of the CDR3: TGTGCCAGCAGCTCCGACTCCCAAGAGACCCAGTACTTC.

This clone has a handful of counts. The V gene is TRBV20-1, the J gene TRBJ2-7; 10 nucleotides line up with TRBD2. With 3 bases clipped from V and 5 bases from J, the junction kept 16 bases outside the gene matches. Germline CDR1 reads DFQATT; CDR2 reads SNEGSKA (reference sequence). The CDR3 has 17 amino acids. Written as DNA, the CDR3 is TGCAGTGCTAGTGGTAGTAACTTCGAGCGGGAGGGCCACGAGCAGTACTTC. It is translated as CSASGSNFEREGHEQYF.

V gene TRBV29-1 combines with J gene TRBJ2-3; 7 bases line up with TRBD2. CDR1 is SQVTM and CDR2 is ANQGSEA in the germline V gene. The V gene end was trimmed by 6 bases and the J gene end by 7 bases; junction bases not matched to a gene: 13. This CDR3 has 14 amino acids. Written as DNA, the CDR3 is TGCAGCGTAGATGTAGCGGGCGACGAATATACGCAGTATTTT. Translating gives CSVDVAGDEYTQYF.